What follows are 10 T cell receptor beta chains derived from one specimen sequenced in a study of CD8 T cells in Susac syndrome (dated by TCRdb to between 2018 and 2020). The library came from the immunoSEQ multiplex PCR assay. RNA was extracted using the RNeasy kit, and roughly 0.5 to 1 ug of the RNA was reverse transcribed with random hexamers. The public reads were reprocessed in TCRdb via fastp at Q25 and MiXCR, keeping in-frame beta chains. Entries that share a CDR3 protein sequence are merged under the most common genes and DNA. Here the sample has approximately 160,000 distinct CDR3 sequences; 95% to 96% occur a single time. The top ten constitute around 0.12% of the sample. The sequenced sample was CD4+ T cells from PBMCs. These receptors were obtained from a human donor with Susac syndrome.

CDR3 residues: CAASVGGGYTF. The CDR3 DNA follows: TGTGCCGCCTCGGTCGGGGGTGGCTACACCTTC. The rearrangement links TRBV30 to TRBJ1-2; weak D call: TRBD1 (5 bases). Trimming stripped 8 bases from V and 7 bases from J, with 14 bases between. The CDR3 length is 11 residues. The germline gives CDR1 GTSNPN, CDR2 SVGIG (reference sequence).

V and J are TRBV4-1 and TRBJ2-2; D call uncertain. Per germline, CDR1 MGHRA and CDR2 YSYEKL. The CDR3 is made up of 16 amino acids. The V end lost 1 base, the J end lost 2 bases, and 11 bases lay between the germline ends. The CDR3 coding sequence is TGCGCCAGCAGCCAAGGGTGGGGATTAAACACCGGGGAGCTGTTTTTT. Encoded protein: CASSQGWGLNTGELFF.

The chain recombines TRBV5-6 with TRBJ2-2, with TRBD1 as a possible D gene (5 bases). Germline V gene data show CDR1 as SGHDT and CDR2 as YYEEEE. The CDR3 is made up of 14 amino acids. Trimming left V 7 bases short and J 1 base short, with 11 bases between. CDR3 region: CASRVTGNTGELFF. The CDR3 DNA reads TGTGCCAGCCGTGTTACAGGGAACACCGGGGAGCTGTTTTTT.

The chain joins TRBV28 to TRBJ2-3; maybe TRBD2 (5 bases). Germline V gives CDR1 MDHEN, CDR2 SYDVKM. The V gene lost 8 bases and the J gene lost 11 bases, with 20 bases spanning the gap. The CDR3 loop spans 13 amino acids. DNA for the CDR3: TGTGCCAGCCGTACCCTCGCGCCCGGGAAGCAGTATTTT. This codes for CASRTLAPGKQYF.

This chain uses TRBV20-1 with TRBJ2-1; 10 bases agree with TRBD2. The CDR3 consists of 13 residues. The ends lost 8 bases at V and 8 bases at J; junction bases unmatched: 9. From germline, CDR1 is DFQATT and CDR2 SNEGSKA (reference sequence). CDR3 region: CSTKAGGPYEQFF. The DNA of the CDR3 is TGCAGTACCAAAGCGGGAGGGCCTTATGAGCAGTTCTTC.

This chain uses TRBV20-1 with TRBJ2-7, with 8 bases that match TRBD2. In germline, CDR1 is DFQATT, CDR2 SNEGSKA (reference sequence). This CDR3 comprises 12 residues. The J segment lost 5 bases and the V segment lost 6 bases, leaving 6 bases of the junction unmatched. The CDR3 DNA reads as TGCAGTGCACGAGCGGGAGTTAACGAGCAGTACTTC. It codes for CSARAGVNEQYF.

The V call is TRBV12-3 or TRBV12-4, the J call TRBJ2-6, with D perhaps given as TRBD1 or TRBD2 (5 bases each). The CDR3 contains 18 residues. With 6 bases removed from V and 2 bases from J, the gap between germline ends came to 20 bases. CDR3 DNA: TGTGCCAGCAGCCGATCCGCTGGGGGAGTCCCTGGGGCCAACGTCCTGACTTTC. Translating it yields CASSRSAGGVPGANVLTF.

J is TRBJ2-7 and V is TRBV7-2; the D gene is possibly TRBD2 (5 bases). The V and J ends lost 2 bases and 0 bases respectively, with 8 bases between them. The CDR3 consists of 14 residues. The germline V gene encodes CDR1 SGHTA and CDR2 FQGNSA. This CDR3 reads CASSLTGSSYEQYV. Written as DNA, the CDR3 is TGTGCCAGCAGCTTAACTGGGAGCTCCTACGAGCAGTACGTC.

This chain uses TRBV21-1 with TRBJ2-1; the DNA was not compared with TRBD1, the D call given in the table. TRBV21-1 is assigned pseudogene status. This CDR3 is 15 amino acids long. CDR3 in DNA: TGTGCCAGCAGCAAAGTTAGGGGCCGATACAATGAGCAGTTCTTC. The encoded protein is CASSKVRGRYNEQFF.

The V and J genes are TRBV12-3 or TRBV12-4 and TRBJ2-6, with a weak D call TRBD2 (6 bases). There are 17 residues in the CDR3. The V and J ends lost 4 bases and 4 bases respectively, with 17 bases between them. CDR3 in amino acids: CASSYNLGGSGANVLTF. As DNA, the CDR3 is TGTGCCAGCAGTTACAACCTGGGGGGATCAGGGGCCAACGTCCTGACTTTC.